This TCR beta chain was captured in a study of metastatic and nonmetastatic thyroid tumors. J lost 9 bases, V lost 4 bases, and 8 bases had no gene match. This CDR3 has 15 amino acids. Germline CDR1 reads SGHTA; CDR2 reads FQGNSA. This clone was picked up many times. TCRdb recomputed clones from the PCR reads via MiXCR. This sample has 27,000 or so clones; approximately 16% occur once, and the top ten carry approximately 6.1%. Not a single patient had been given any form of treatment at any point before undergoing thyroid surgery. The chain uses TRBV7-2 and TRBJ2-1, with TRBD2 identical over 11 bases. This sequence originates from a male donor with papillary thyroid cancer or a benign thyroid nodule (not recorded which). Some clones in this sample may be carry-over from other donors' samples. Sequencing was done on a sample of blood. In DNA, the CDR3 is TGTGCCAGCAGCTCGGGTCTAGCGGGAGGAGCTGAGCAGTTCTTC. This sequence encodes CASSSGLAGGAEQFF.